The 2 T cell receptor beta chains presented below share a single source sample, sequenced in a study of blood T cell repertoires in COVID-19. Generated by immunoSEQ multiplex PCR, the TCRdb table keeps only in-frame clones and is missing some. The sample holds under 200,000 clones, 80% seen once. Sequences were obtained from PBMCs or T cells enriched from blood (not recorded which). The receptors were sampled from a woman aged 55-75 years who had recovered from COVID-19.

This clone showed up just a few times. The chain couples TRBV12-3 or TRBV12-4 to TRBJ2-1, with D unclear. The CDR3 totals 12 residues. The V gene lost 3 bases and the J gene lost 4 bases, with 4 bases spanning the gap. CDR3 sequence (DNA): TGTGCCAGCAGTTTTTATTACAATGAGCAGTTCTTC. Translating it yields CASSFYYNEQFF.

The chain uses TRBV11-1 and TRBJ1-2; D is ambiguous. Germline CDR1 and CDR2: SGHAT and FQDESV (reference sequence). The CDR3 spans 13 residues. V was cut by 3 bases and J by 0 bases, with 5 bases left in between. CDR3 bases: TGTGCCAGCAGCTTGAACACTAACTATGGCTACACCTTC. Protein sequence: CASSLNTNYGYTF.